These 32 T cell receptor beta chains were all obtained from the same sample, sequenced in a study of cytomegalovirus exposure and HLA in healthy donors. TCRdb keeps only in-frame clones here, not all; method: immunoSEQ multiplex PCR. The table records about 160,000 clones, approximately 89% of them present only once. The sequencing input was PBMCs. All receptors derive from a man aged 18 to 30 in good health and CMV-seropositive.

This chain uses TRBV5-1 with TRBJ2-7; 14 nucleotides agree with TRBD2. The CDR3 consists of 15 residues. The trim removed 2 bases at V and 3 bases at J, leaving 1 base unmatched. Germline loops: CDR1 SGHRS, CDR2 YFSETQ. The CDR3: CASSFGTSGSYEQYF. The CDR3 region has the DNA TGCGCCAGCAGCTTCGGGACTAGCGGGAGCTACGAGCAGTACTTC.

The CDR3 nucleotides are TGTGCCAGCAGCCTTAGACTAGCGGGAGTGGGTCACAATGAGCAGTTCTTC. As protein: CASSLRLAGVGHNEQFF. V gene TRBV14 combines with J gene TRBJ2-1, with 12 positions matching TRBD2. The CDR3 spans 17 residues. Trimming removed 4 bases from V and 5 bases from J; junction bases left unmatched: 9. CDR1 is SGHDN, CDR2 FVKESK, per germline.

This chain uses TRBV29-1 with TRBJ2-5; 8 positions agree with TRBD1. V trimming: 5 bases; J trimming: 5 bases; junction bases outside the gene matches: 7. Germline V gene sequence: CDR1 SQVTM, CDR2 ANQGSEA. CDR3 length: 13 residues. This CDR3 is CSVSTGESETQYF. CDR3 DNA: TGCAGCGTTTCGACAGGGGAGTCGGAGACCCAGTACTTC.

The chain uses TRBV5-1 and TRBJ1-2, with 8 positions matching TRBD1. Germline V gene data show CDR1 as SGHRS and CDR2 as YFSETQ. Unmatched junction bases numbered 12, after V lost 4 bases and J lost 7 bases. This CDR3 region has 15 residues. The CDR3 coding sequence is TGCGCCAGCAGCCAGGGACAGGAAGATTGGGGTGGCTACACCTTC. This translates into CASSQGQEDWGGYTF.

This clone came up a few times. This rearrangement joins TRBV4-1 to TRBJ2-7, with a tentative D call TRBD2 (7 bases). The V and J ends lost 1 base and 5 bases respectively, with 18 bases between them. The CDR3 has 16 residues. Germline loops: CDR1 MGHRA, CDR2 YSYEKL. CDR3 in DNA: TGCGCCAGCAGCCAAGGAGGGGGGGCTAGAAAGGACGAGCAGTACTTC. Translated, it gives CASSQGGGARKDEQYF.

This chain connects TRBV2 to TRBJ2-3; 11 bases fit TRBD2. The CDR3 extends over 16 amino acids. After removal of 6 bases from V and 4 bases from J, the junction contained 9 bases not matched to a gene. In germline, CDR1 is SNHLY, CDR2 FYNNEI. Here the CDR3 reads CASRETSGSVSDTQYF. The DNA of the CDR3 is TGTGCCAGCAGGGAAACTAGCGGGAGTGTGTCAGATACGCAGTATTTT.

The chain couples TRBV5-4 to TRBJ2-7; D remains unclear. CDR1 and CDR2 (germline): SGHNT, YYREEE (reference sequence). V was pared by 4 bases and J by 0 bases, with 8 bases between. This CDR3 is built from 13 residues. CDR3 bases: TGTGCCAGCAGCGAAAAGAGCTCCTACGAGCAGTACTTC. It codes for CASSEKSSYEQYF.

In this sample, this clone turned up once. CDR3 amino acids: CASSPQWGGGSTFNEQFF. CDR3 nucleotide sequence: TGTGCCAGCAGTCCCCAGTGGGGAGGCGGGAGTACCTTCAATGAGCAGTTCTTC. The genes are TRBV6-4 and TRBJ2-1; 7 positions agree with TRBD2. With 5 bases clipped from V and 6 bases from J, the junction kept 19 bases outside the gene matches. Germline-derived CDR1 and CDR2 are MRHNA and SNTAGT. CDR3 size: 18 residues.

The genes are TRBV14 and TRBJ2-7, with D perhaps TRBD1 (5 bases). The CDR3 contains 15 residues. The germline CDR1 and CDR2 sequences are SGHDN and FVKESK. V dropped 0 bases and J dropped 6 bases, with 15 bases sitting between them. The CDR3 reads CASSQDWGSGSEQYF. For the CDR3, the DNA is TGTGCCAGCAGCCAAGATTGGGGCAGTGGTAGCGAGCAGTACTTC.

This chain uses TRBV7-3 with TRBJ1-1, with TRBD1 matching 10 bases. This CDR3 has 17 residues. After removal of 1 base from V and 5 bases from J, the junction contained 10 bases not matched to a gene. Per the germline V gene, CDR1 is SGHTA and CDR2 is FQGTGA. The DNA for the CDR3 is TGTGCCAGCAGCTTAATACCCGACAGGGGGCGAGTAACTGAAGCTTTCTTT. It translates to CASSLIPDRGRVTEAFF.

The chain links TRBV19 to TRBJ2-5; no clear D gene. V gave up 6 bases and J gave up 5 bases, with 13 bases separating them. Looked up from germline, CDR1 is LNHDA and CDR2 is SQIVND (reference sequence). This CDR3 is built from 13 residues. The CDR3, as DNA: TGTGCCAGTAGCTTCCCTAGTTCCGAGACCCAGTACTTC. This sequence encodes CASSFPSSETQYF.

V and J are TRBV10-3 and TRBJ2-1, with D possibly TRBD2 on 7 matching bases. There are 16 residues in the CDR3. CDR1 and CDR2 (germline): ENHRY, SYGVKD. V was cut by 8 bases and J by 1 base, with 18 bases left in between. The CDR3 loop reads CAIGKSGGASYNEQFF. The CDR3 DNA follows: TGTGCCATCGGGAAGTCGGGGGGCGCGTCCTACAATGAGCAGTTCTTC.

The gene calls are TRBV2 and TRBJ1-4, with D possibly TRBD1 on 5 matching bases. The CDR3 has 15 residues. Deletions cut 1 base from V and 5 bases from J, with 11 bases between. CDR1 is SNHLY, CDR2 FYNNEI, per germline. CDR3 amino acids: CASSEEGQGNEKLFF. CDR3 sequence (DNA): TGTGCCAGCAGTGAAGAAGGGCAGGGAAATGAAAAACTGTTTTTT. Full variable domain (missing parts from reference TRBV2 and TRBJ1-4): EPEVTQTPSHQVTQMGQEVILRCVPISNHLYFYWYRQILGQKVEFLVSFYNNEISEKSEIFDDQFSVERPDGSNFTLKIRSTKLEDSAMYFCASSEEGQGNEKLFFGSGTQLSVL.

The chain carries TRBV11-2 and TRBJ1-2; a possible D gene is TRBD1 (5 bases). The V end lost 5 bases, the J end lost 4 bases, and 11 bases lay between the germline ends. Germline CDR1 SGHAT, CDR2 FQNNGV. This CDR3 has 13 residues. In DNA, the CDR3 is TGTGCCAGCAGCGCATCAGGGTTCTATGGCTACACCTTC. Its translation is CASSASGFYGYTF.

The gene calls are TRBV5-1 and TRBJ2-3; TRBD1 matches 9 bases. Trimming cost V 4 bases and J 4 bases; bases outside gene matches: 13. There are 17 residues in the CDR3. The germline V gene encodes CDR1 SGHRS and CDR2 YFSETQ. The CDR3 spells CASSKHGPGQGSDTQYF. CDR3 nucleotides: TGCGCCAGCAGCAAACACGGCCCGGGACAGGGATCAGATACGCAGTATTTT. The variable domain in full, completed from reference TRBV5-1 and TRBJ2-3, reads KAGVTQTPRYLIKTRGQQVTLSCSPISGHRSVSWYQQTPGQGLQFLFEYFSETQRNKGNFPGRFSGRQFSNSRSEMNVSTLELGDSALYLCASSKHGPGQGSDTQYFGPGTRLTVL.

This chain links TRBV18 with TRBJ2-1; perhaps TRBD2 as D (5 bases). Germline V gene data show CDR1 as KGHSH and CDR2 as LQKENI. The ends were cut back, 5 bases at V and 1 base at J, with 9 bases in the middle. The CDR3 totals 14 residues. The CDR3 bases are TGTGCCAGCTCAAGAGGGAATTCCTACAATGAGCAGTTCTTC. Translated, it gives CASSRGNSYNEQFF.

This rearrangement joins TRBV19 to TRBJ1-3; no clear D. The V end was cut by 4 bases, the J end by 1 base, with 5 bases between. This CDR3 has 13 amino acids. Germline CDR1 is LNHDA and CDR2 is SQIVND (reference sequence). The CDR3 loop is CASSTISGNTIYF. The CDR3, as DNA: TGTGCCAGTAGTACCATTTCTGGAAACACCATATATTTT.

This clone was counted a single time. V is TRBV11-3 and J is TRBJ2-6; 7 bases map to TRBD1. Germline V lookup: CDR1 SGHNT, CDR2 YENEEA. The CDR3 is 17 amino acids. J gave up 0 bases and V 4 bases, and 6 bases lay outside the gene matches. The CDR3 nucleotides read TGTGCCAGCAGCTCTCCGGGACAGCCCTCTGGGGCCAACGTCCTGACTTTC. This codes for CASSSPGQPSGANVLTF.

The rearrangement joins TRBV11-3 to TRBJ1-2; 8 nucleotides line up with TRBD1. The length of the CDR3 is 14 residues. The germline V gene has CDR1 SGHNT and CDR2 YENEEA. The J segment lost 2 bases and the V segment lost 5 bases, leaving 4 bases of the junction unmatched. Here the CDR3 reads CASSRQGANYGYTF. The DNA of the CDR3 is TGTGCCAGCAGCCGTCAGGGGGCGAACTATGGCTACACCTTC. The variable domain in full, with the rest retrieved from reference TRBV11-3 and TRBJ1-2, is EAGVVQSPRYKIIEKKQPVAFWCNPISGHNTLYWYLQNLGQGPELLIRYENEEAVDDSQLPKDRFSAERLKGVDSTLKIQPAELGDSAVYLCASSRQGANYGYTFGSGTRLTVV.

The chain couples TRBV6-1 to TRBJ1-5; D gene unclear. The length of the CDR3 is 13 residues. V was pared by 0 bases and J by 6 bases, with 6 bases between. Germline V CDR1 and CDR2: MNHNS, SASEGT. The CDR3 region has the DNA TGTGCCAGCAGTGAAGCGCAGTTTCAGCCCCAGCATTTT. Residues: CASSEAQFQPQHF.

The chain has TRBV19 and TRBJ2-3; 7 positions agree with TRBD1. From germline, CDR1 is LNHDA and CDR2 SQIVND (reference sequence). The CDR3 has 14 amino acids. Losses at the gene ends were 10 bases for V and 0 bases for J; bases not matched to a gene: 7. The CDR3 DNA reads TGTGCCACCTCGGGACAGAGGAGCACAGATACGCAGTATTTT. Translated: CATSGQRSTDTQYF.

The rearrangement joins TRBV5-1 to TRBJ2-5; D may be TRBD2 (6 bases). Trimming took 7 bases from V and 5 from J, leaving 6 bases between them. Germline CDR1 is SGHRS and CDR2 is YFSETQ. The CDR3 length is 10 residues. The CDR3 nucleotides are TGCGCCAGCCGGGGGGAGACCCAGTACTTC. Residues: CASRGETQYF.

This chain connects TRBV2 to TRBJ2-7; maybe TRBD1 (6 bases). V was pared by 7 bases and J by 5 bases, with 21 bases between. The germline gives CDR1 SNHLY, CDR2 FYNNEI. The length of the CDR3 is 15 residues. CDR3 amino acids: CASTSLSQGKNEQYF. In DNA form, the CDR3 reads TGTGCCAGCACGAGTTTAAGCCAGGGGAAGAACGAGCAGTACTTC.

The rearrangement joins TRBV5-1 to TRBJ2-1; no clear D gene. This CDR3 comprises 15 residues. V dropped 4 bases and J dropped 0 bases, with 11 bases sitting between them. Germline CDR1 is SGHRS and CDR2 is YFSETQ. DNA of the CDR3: TGCGCCAGCAGCAAGACTGGTAGCTCCTACAATGAGCAGTTCTTC. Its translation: CASSKTGSSYNEQFF.

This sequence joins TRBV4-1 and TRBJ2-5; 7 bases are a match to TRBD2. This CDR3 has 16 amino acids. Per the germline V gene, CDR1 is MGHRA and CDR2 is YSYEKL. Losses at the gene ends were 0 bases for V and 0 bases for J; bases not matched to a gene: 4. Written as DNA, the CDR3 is TGCGCCAGCAGCCAAGAGTGGCGGGGGTACCAAGAGACCCAGTACTTC. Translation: CASSQEWRGYQETQYF.

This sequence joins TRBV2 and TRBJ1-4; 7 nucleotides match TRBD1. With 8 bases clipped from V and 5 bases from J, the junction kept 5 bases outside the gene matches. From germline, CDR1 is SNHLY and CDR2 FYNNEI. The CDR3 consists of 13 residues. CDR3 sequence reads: CASSGQPNEKLFF. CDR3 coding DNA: TGTGCCAGCTCGGGACAGCCGAATGAAAAACTGTTTTTT. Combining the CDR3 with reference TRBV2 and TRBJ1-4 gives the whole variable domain EPEVTQTPSHQVTQMGQEVILRCVPISNHLYFYWYRQILGQKVEFLVSFYNNEISEKSEIFDDQFSVERPDGSNFTLKIRSTKLEDSAMYFCASSGQPNEKLFFGSGTQLSVL.

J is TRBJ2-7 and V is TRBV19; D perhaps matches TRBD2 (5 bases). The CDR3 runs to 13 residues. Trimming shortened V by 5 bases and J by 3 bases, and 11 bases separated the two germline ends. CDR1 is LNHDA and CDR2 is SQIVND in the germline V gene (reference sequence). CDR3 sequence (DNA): TGTGCCAGTAGTTCCCGGGAAGACTACGAGCAGTACTTC. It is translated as CASSSREDYEQYF.

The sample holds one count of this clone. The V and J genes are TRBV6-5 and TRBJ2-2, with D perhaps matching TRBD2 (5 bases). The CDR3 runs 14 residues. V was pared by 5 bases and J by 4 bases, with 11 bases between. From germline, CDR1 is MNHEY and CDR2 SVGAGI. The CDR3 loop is CASSLTGSTGELFF. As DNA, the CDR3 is TGTGCCAGCAGTCTCACGGGGAGCACCGGGGAGCTGTTTTTT.

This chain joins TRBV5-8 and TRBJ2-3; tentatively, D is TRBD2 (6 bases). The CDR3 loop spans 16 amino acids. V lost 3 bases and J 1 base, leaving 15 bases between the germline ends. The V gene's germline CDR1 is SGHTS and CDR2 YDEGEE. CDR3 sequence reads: CASSSRWGEGTDTQYF. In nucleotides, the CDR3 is TGTGCCAGCAGCTCCAGGTGGGGGGAAGGCACAGATACGCAGTATTTT.

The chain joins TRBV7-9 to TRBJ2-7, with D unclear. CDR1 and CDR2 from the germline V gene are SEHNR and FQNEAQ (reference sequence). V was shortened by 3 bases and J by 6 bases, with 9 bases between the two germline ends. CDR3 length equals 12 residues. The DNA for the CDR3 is TGTGCCAGCAGCTTGTCCCCTATCGAGCAGTACTTC. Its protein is CASSLSPIEQYF.

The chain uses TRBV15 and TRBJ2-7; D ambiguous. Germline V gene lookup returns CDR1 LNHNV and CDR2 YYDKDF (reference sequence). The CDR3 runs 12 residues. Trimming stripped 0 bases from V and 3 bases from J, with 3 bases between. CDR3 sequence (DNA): TGTGCCACCAGCAGAGATTACTACGAGCAGTACTTC. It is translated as CATSRDYYEQYF.

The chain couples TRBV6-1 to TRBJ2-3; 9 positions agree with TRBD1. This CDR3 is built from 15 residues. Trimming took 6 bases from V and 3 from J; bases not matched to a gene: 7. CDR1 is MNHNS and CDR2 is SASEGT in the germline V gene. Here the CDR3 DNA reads TGTGCCAGCAGGACGTGGACAGGGGCAACAGATACGCAGTATTTT. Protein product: CASRTWTGATDTQYF.